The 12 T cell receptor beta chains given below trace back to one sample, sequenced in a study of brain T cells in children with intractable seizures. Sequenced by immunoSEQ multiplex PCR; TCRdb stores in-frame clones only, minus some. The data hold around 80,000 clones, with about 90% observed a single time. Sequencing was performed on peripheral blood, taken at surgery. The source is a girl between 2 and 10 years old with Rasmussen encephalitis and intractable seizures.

In DNA, the CDR3 is TGTGCCAGCAGCCCCATAACTAGCGGGCCAGATACGCAGTATTTT. Protein: CASSPITSGPDTQYF. The V gene is TRBV4-2, the J gene TRBJ2-3; 9 bases match TRBD2. The CDR3 is 15 amino acids. V dropped 4 bases and J dropped 4; count of bases not matched to a gene: 6. Germline lookup yields CDR1 LGHNA and CDR2 YNFKEQ.

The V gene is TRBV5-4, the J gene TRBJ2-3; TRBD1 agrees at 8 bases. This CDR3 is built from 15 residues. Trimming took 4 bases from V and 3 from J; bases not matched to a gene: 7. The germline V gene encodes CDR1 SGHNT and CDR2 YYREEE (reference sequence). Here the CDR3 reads CASSRRGQGTDTQYF. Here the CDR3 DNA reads TGTGCCAGCAGCCGCAGGGGGCAGGGGACAGATACGCAGTATTTT.

The CDR3 DNA reads as TGTGCCAGCAGCCCGCAGGGGCCCGGGGAGCTGTTTTTT. Amino acids: CASSPQGPGELFF. V usage is TRBV12-3 or TRBV12-4 and J usage is TRBJ2-2, with a weak D call TRBD1 (6 bases). The CDR3 contains 13 residues. V was shortened by 6 bases and J by 6 bases, with 11 bases between the two germline ends.

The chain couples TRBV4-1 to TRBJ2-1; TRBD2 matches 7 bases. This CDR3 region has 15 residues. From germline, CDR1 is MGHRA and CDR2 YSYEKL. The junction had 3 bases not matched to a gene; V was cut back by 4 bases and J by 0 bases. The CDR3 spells CASSPRLASYNEQFF. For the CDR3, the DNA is TGCGCCAGCAGCCCGAGACTAGCCTCCTACAATGAGCAGTTCTTC.

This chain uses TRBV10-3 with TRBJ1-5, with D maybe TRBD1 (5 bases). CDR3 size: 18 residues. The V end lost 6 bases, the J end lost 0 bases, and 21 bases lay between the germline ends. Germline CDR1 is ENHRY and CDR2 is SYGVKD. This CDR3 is CAIRPGLLGVGSNQPQHF. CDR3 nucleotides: TGTGCCATCAGGCCGGGGCTCTTAGGGGTGGGTAGCAATCAGCCCCAGCATTTT.

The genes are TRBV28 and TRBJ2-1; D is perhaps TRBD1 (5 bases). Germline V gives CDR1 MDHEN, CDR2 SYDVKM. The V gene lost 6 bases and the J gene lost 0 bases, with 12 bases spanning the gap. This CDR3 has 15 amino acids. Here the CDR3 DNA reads TGTGCCAGCAGCAATAGGGGCTTCTCCTACAATGAGCAGTTCTTC. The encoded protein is CASSNRGFSYNEQFF.

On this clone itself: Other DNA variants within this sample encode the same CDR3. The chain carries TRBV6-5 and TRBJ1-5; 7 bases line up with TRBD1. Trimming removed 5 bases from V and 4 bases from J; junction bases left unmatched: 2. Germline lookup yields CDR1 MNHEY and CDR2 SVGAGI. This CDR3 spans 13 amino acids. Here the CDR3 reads CASSRQGNQPQHF. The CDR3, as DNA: TGTGCCAGCAGTCGACAGGGTAATCAGCCCCAGCATTTT.

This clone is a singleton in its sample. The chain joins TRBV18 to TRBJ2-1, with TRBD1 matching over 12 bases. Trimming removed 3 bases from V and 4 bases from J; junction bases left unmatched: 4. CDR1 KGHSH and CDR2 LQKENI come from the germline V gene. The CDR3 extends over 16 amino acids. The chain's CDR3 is CASSPGTGGVYNEQFF. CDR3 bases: TGTGCCAGCTCACCCGGGACAGGGGGCGTATACAATGAGCAGTTCTTC.

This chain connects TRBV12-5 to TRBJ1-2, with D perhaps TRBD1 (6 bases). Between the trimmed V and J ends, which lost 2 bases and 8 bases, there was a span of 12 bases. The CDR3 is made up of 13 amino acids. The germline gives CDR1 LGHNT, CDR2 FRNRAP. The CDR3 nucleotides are TGTGCTAGTGGTTTGAACAGGGCCGCCGGCTACACCTTC. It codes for CASGLNRAAGYTF. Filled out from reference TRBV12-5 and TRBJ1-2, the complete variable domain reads DARVTQTPRHKVTEMGQEVTMRCQPILGHNTVFWYRQTMMQGLELLAYFRNRAPLDDSGMPKDRFSAEMPDATLATLKIQPSEPRDSAVYFCASGLNRAAGYTFGSGTRLTVV.

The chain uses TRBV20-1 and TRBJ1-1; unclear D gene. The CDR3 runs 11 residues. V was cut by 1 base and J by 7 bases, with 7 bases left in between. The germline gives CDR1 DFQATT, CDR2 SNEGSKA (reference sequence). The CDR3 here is CSARAWREAFF. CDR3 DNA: TGCAGTGCTAGAGCCTGGCGTGAAGCTTTCTTT.

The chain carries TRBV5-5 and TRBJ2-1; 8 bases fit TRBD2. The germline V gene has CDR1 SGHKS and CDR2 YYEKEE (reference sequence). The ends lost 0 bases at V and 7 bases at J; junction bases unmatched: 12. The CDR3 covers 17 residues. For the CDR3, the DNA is TGTGCCAGCAGCTTGGGGTTAGCGGGGTCTGTTTGGAATGAGCAGTTCTTC. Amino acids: CASSLGLAGSVWNEQFF.

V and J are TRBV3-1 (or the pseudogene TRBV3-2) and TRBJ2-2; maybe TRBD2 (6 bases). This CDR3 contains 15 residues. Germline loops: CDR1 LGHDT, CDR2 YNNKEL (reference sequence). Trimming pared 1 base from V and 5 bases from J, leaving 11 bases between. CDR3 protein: CASSQAGRETGELFF. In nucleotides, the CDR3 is TGTGCCAGCAGCCAAGCTGGGCGGGAAACCGGGGAGCTGTTTTTT.